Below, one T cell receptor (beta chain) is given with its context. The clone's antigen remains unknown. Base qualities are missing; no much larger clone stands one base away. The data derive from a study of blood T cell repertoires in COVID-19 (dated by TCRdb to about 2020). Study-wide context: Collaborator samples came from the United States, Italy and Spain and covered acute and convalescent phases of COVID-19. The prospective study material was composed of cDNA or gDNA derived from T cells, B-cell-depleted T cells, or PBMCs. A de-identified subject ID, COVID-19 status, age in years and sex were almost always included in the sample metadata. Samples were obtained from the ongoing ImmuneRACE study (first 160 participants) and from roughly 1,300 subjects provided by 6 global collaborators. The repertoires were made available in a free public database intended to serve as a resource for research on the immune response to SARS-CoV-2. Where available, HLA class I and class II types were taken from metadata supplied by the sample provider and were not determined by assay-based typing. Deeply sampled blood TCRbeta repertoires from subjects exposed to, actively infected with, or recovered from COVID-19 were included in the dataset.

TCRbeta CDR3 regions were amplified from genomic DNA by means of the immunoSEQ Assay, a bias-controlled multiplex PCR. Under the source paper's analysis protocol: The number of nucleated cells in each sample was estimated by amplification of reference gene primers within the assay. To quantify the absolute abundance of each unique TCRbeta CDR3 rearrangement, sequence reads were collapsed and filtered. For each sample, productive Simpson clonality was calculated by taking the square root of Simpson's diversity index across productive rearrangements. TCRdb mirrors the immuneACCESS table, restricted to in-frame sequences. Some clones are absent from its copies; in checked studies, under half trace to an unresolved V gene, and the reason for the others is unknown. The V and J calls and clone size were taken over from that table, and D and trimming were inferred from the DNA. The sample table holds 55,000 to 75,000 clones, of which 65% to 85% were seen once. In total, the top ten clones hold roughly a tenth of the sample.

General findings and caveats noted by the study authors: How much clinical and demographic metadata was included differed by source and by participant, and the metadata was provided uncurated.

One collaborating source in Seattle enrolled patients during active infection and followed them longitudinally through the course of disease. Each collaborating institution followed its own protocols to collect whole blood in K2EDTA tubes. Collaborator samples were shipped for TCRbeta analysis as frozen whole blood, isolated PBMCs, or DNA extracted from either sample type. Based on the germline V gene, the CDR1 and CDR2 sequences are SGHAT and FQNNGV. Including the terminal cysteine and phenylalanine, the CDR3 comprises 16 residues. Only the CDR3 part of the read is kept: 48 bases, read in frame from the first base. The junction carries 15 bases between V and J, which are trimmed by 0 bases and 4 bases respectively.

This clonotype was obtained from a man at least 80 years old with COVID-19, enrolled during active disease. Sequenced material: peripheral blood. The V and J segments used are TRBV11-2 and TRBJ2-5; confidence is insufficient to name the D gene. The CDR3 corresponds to CASSLEFPIRGETQYF. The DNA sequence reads TGTGCCAGCAGCTTAGAGTTCCCAATAAGAGGAGAGACCCAGTACTTC. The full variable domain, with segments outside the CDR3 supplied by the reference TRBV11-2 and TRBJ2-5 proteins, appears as EAGVAQSPRYKIIEKRQSVAFWCNPISGHATLYWYQQILGQGPKLLIQFQNNGVVDDSQLPKDRFSAERLKGVDSTLKIQPAKLEDSAVYLCASSLEFPIRGETQYFGPGTRLLVL.